The 6 T cell receptor beta chains presented below share a single source sample, sequenced in a study of control samples from healthy donors and cancer patients. Here immunoSEQ multiplex PCR was the method, and the copy in TCRdb shows in-frame clones only, minus some. Here the sample spans 150,000 or so clones, roughly 94% being singletons. Sequencing used PBMCs. The receptors originated from a man aged 55-75 years with colorectal cancer.

CDR3 residues: CASTLTGVIETQYF. For the CDR3, the DNA is TGTGCCAGCACCCTAACAGGGGTGATTGAGACCCAGTACTTC. The chain uses TRBV6-6 and TRBJ2-5, with 7 nucleotides matching TRBD1. V lost 7 bases to trimming and J lost 5 bases; unmatched junction nucleotides: 10. The CDR3 is 14 amino acids. Germline V gene sequence: CDR1 MNHNY, CDR2 SVGAGI (reference sequence).

The chain couples TRBV6-1 to TRBJ1-1, with a tentative D call TRBD1 (5 bases). Deletions cut 2 bases from V and 1 base from J, with 17 bases between. The germline CDR1 and CDR2 sequences are MNHNS and SASEGT. This CDR3 spans 17 amino acids. The CDR3 reads CASSEIAEGSGNTEAFF. The CDR3 nucleotides read TGTGCCAGCAGTGAAATAGCGGAGGGGAGTGGGAACACTGAAGCTTTCTTT.

V and J are TRBV7-9 and TRBJ1-4, with 11 bases identical to TRBD1. The CDR3 covers 15 residues. Germline V gene data show CDR1 as SEHNR and CDR2 as FQNEAQ (reference sequence). Trimming took 5 bases from V and 8 from J; bases not matched to a gene: 7. CDR3 residues: CASSPGTGGSEKLFF. The CDR3 region has the DNA TGTGCCAGCAGCCCTGGGACAGGGGGATCGGAAAAACTGTTTTTT.

The chain carries TRBV27 and TRBJ2-7; D is unresolved. Trimming removed 6 bases at V and 2 bases at J, with 14 bases between. Germline loops: CDR1 MNHEY, CDR2 SMNVEV (reference sequence). CDR3 size: 14 residues. The chain's CDR3 is CASRPSPRTYEQYF. DNA of the CDR3: TGTGCCAGCAGGCCCTCCCCTAGGACCTACGAGCAGTACTTC.

This chain connects TRBV12-3 or TRBV12-4 to TRBJ1-2; 7 bases line up with TRBD1. Trimming cost V 4 bases and J 8 bases; bases outside gene matches: 1. This CDR3 has 11 residues. CDR3 residues: CASSYRGGYTF. The CDR3 DNA reads TGTGCCAGCAGTTACAGGGGAGGCTACACCTTC.

The chain is built from TRBV6-5 and TRBJ2-2; maybe TRBD1 (6 bases). The CDR3 runs to 15 residues. Per germline, CDR1 MNHEY and CDR2 SVGAGI. Trimming took 6 bases from V and 4 from J, leaving 15 bases between them. The CDR3 is CASRAGVTGTGELFF. The CDR3 DNA is TGTGCCAGCAGAGCAGGGGTTACGGGCACCGGGGAGCTGTTTTTT.